This T cell receptor beta chain came from a study of blood T cell repertoires in COVID-19. Germline V gives CDR1 SGHAT, CDR2 FQNNGV. There are 15 residues in the CDR3. The V segment lost 5 bases and the J segment 2 bases; nucleotides outside the gene matches: 6. As originally analysed: Reference gene primers were amplified, and this amplification served to estimate nucleated cell counts. Produced via immunoSEQ multiplex PCR; TCRdb's table is partial and in-frame only. Clone size and V and J calls were adopted from that table, with D and trimming inferred from the DNA. The sample shows about 400,000 clones, about 88% of them seen only once.

Sequencing was carried out using peripheral blood. This clonotype was obtained from a woman aged 55-69 years with COVID-19, enrolled during active disease. The V gene is TRBV11-2, the J gene TRBJ2-7, with 10 bases identical to TRBD1. The CDR3 is CASSIDRGRPYEQYF. CDR3 nucleotides: TGTGCCAGCAGCATCGACAGGGGGCGTCCCTACGAGCAGTACTTC.